Presented here are 10 T cell receptor beta chains from one specimen sequenced in a study of blood T cell repertoires in COVID-19. Here immunoSEQ multiplex PCR was the method, and the copy in TCRdb shows in-frame clones only, minus some. This sample has about 160,000 clones, with roughly 85% found just once. Material for sequencing was peripheral blood. The receptors shown here come from a human donor with acute or convalescent COVID-19. The donor label of this sample is uncertain.

The DNA of the CDR3 is TGTGCCAGCAGTGAATATAACAATTTCTATGGCTACACCTTC. Residues: CASSEYNNFYGYTF. The V gene is TRBV25-1, the J gene TRBJ1-2; D is uncertain. CDR3 length equals 14 residues. V was shortened by 0 bases and J by 4 bases, with 9 bases between the two germline ends. Looked up from germline, CDR1 is MGHDK and CDR2 is SYGVNS.

The rearrangement joins TRBV30 to TRBJ1-4, with no clear D. Germline V gives CDR1 GTSNPN, CDR2 SVGIG (reference sequence). The V gene lost 0 bases and the J gene lost 11 bases, with 16 bases spanning the gap. This CDR3 contains 14 residues. CDR3 sequence: CAWSVGSTIRKLFF. Written as DNA, the CDR3 is TGTGCCTGGAGTGTAGGTAGTACCATCAGGAAACTGTTTTTT.

J is TRBJ2-7 and V is TRBV6-5, with 7 bases fitting TRBD1. From germline, CDR1 is MNHEY and CDR2 SVGAGI. V was clipped by 6 bases and J by 2 bases; unmatched bases: 10. The CDR3 runs to 15 residues. CDR3 nucleotide sequence: TGTGCCAGCAGCCGGACAGGTGGCGGGCCCTACGAGCAGTACTTC. Translation gives CASSRTGGGPYEQYF.

The genes are TRBV7-3 and TRBJ1-2, with 7 bases aligning to TRBD1. This CDR3 spans 13 amino acids. V gave up 5 bases and J gave up 8 bases; unmatched junction bases: 8. Germline V gene lookup returns CDR1 SGHTA and CDR2 FQGTGA. CDR3 loop: CASSPTGWEGYTF. DNA of the CDR3: TGTGCCAGCAGCCCGACAGGGTGGGAAGGCTACACCTTC.

The chain recombines TRBV6-5 with TRBJ1-2; D possibly corresponds to TRBD1 (5 bases). V was trimmed by 6 bases and J by 4 bases, leaving 12 bases between them. CDR1 MNHEY and CDR2 SVGAGI come from the germline V gene. The CDR3 extends over 13 amino acids. In nucleotides, the CDR3 is TGTGCCAGCAGGAATGGGGGGGGCTATGGCTACACCTTC. Protein: CASRNGGGYGYTF.

The chain is built from TRBV7-8 and TRBJ2-7; D not certain. V lost 1 base and J 5 bases, leaving 12 bases between the germline ends. In germline, CDR1 is SGHVS, CDR2 FQNEAQ. CDR3 length equals 14 residues. In nucleotides, the CDR3 is TGTGCCAGCAGCTTAGATGGCAGAAAACACGAGCAGTACTTC. Its translation is CASSLDGRKHEQYF.

V is TRBV10-3 and J is TRBJ1-6, with D tentatively TRBD1 (5 bases). This CDR3 comprises 14 residues. The germline V and J ends were trimmed by 3 bases and 7 bases, with 10 bases remaining between them. Germline CDR1 reads ENHRY; CDR2 reads SYGVKD. CDR3 coding DNA: TGTGCCATCAGTGAAAACGCAGGGAATTCACCCCTCCACTTT. Protein: CAISENAGNSPLHF.

This sequence joins TRBV19 and TRBJ1-1; D ambiguous. Trimming left V 3 bases short and J 1 base short, with 15 bases between. The CDR3 runs to 16 residues. In germline, CDR1 is LNHDA, CDR2 SQIVND (reference sequence). The CDR3 DNA is TGTGCCAGTAGTATCAGGTTTTCCCGGCAGAACACTGAAGCTTTCTTT. Translation gives CASSIRFSRQNTEAFF.

This clone was picked up one time. This chain joins TRBV11-2 and TRBJ1-5; TRBD1 aligns across 7 bases. Germline CDR1 SGHAT, CDR2 FQNNGV. V trimming: 2 bases; J trimming: 7 bases; junction bases outside the gene matches: 5. CDR3 size: 14 residues. Here the CDR3 DNA reads TGTGCCAGCAGCTTAACAGGGGAGTGGCAGCCCCAGCATTTT. Translated: CASSLTGEWQPQHF.

This chain uses TRBV27 with TRBJ1-2, with D tentatively TRBD1 (6 bases). This CDR3 spans 15 amino acids. The V and J ends lost 0 bases and 8 bases respectively, with 16 bases between them. Germline V gives CDR1 MNHEY, CDR2 SMNVEV (reference sequence). The CDR3 loop reads CASSLSTNRVHGYTF. CDR3 nucleotide sequence: TGTGCCAGCAGTTTATCTACCAACAGGGTCCACGGCTACACCTTC.